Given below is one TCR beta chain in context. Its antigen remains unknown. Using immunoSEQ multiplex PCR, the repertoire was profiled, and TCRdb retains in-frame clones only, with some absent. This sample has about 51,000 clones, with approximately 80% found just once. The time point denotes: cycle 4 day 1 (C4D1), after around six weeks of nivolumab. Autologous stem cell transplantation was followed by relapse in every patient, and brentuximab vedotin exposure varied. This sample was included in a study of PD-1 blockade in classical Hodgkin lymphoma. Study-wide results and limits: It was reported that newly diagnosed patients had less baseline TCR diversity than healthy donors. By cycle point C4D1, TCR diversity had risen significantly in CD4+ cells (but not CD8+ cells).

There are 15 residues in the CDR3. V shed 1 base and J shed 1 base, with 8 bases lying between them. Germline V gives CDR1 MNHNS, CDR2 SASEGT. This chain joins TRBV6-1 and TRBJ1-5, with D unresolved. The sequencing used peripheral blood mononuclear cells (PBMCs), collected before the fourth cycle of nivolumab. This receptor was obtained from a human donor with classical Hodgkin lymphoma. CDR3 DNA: TGTGCCAGCAGTGAAGATGATAGGAGCAATCAGCCCCAGCATTTT. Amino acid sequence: CASSEDDRSNQPQHF.